Following are 27 T cell receptor beta chains from one sample sequenced in a study of control samples from healthy donors and cancer patients. Produced via immunoSEQ multiplex PCR; TCRdb's table is partial and in-frame only. The table lists tens of thousands of clones, roughly 77% of them singletons, with 17% in the top ten. The sequenced sample was formalin-fixed, paraffin-embedded tissue. The receptors stem from a male donor with melanoma.

The chain carries TRBV30 and TRBJ1-2; TRBD1 aligns across 8 bases. Germline V CDR1 and CDR2: GTSNPN, SVGIG (reference sequence). The CDR3 totals 13 residues. The V and J ends lost 5 bases and 4 bases, in that order; junction bases with no gene match: 6. The CDR3 coding sequence is TGTGCCTGGTCGGACAGGGACGCCTATGGCTACACCTTC. It translates to CAWSDRDAYGYTF. The whole variable domain, filled in from reference TRBV30 and TRBJ1-2, reads SQTIHQWPATLVQPVGSPLSLECTVEGTSNPNLYWYRQAAGRGLQLLFYSVGIGQISSEVPQNLSASRPQDRQFILSSKKLLLSDSGFYLCAWSDRDAYGYTFGSGTRLTVV.

The genes are TRBV7-6 and TRBJ2-1, with 14 bases that match TRBD2. Looked up from germline, CDR1 is SGHVS and CDR2 is FNYEAQ. Germline trimming cut 0 bases from V and 7 bases from J; bases unmatched to any gene: 14. The CDR3 totals 20 residues. Here the CDR3 DNA reads TGTGCCAGCAGCTTAGCTTCGGGACTAGCGGGAGTGGCCGCGGGGAATGAGCAGTTCTTC. Amino acid sequence: CASSLASGLAGVAAGNEQFF.

This chain links TRBV15 with TRBJ2-5; D gene ambiguous. This CDR3 contains 14 residues. Looked up from germline, CDR1 is LNHNV and CDR2 is YYDKDF (reference sequence). V lost 5 bases, J lost 2 bases, and 12 bases lay in between. CDR3 region: CATSDGSAQETQYF. The CDR3 bases are TGTGCCACCAGCGATGGGTCAGCGCAAGAGACCCAGTACTTC.

This chain connects TRBV19 to TRBJ2-1, with 9 bases fitting TRBD2. CDR3 length: 14 amino acids. In germline, CDR1 is LNHDA, CDR2 SQIVND (reference sequence). Losses at the gene ends were 3 bases for V and 8 bases for J; bases not matched to a gene: 5. For the CDR3, the DNA is TGTGCCAGTAGTATGGGACGACTAGCGGATGAGCAGTTCTTC. Protein: CASSMGRLADEQFF.

The chain recombines TRBV5-6 with TRBJ2-7; D is possibly TRBD2 (6 bases). The ends were cut back, 4 bases at V and 9 bases at J, with 14 bases in the middle. Germline V gene data show CDR1 as SGHDT and CDR2 as YYEEEE. The CDR3 is 12 residues long. CDR3 sequence reads: CASSRPGGGQYF. Written as DNA, the CDR3 is TGTGCCAGCAGCCGCCCCGGGGGTGGGCAGTACTTC.

The sample holds one count of this clone. This rearrangement joins TRBV6-1 to TRBJ2-1; tentatively, D is TRBD1 or TRBD2 (6 bases each). Germline V gene data show CDR1 as MNHNS and CDR2 as SASEGT. Trimming removed 2 bases at V and 5 bases at J, with 10 bases between. The CDR3 covers 14 residues. The chain's CDR3 is CASSEIGGNNEQFF. DNA of the CDR3: TGTGCCAGCAGTGAAATAGGGGGGAACAATGAGCAGTTCTTC.

This chain links TRBV10-3 with TRBJ2-3; tentatively, D is TRBD1 (5 bases). The germline V gene encodes CDR1 ENHRY and CDR2 SYGVKD. Trimming pared 7 bases from V and 0 bases from J, leaving 8 bases between. The CDR3 sequence is 13 residues long. The CDR3 nucleotides read TGTGCCATCAAATGGGGCAGCACAGATACGCAGTATTTT. This sequence encodes CAIKWGSTDTQYF.

The V and J genes are TRBV28 and TRBJ2-7; 7 bases are shared with TRBD1. The V gene's germline CDR1 is MDHEN and CDR2 SYDVKM. Losses at the gene ends were 6 bases for V and 0 bases for J; bases not matched to a gene: 11. The CDR3 contains 16 residues. The CDR3 spells CASRPRYRDSSYEQYF. The CDR3 DNA sequence: TGTGCCAGCAGACCCAGGTACCGGGACAGCTCCTACGAGCAGTACTTC.

The chain is built from TRBV18 and TRBJ1-6; D not certain. The germline V and J ends were trimmed by 4 bases and 9 bases, with 13 bases remaining between them. The length of the CDR3 is 14 residues. In germline, CDR1 is KGHSH, CDR2 LQKENI. This chain's CDR3 is CASSLLGMGSPLHF. The DNA for the CDR3 is TGTGCCAGCTCACTTCTGGGGATGGGTTCACCCCTCCACTTT.

V and J are TRBV24-1 and TRBJ2-1; D possibly corresponds to TRBD1 (6 bases). V shed 6 bases and J shed 0 bases, with 11 bases lying between them. The V gene's germline CDR1 is KGHDR and CDR2 SFDVKD. This CDR3 is 15 amino acids long. The CDR3 nucleotides read TGTGCCACCAGTCGCGCAGGGGCCTCCTACAATGAGCAGTTCTTC. Its protein product is CATSRAGASYNEQFF.

The chain recombines TRBV27 with TRBJ2-7; TRBD1 aligns across 7 bases. Germline lookup yields CDR1 MNHEY and CDR2 SMNVEV (reference sequence). Trimming took 2 bases from V and 4 from J; bases not matched to a gene: 2. The CDR3 extends over 13 amino acids. The chain's CDR3 is CASSLGTAYEQYF. The DNA for the CDR3 is TGTGCCAGCAGTTTAGGGACAGCGTACGAGCAGTACTTC.

Note on this clone: It is unclear where the CDR3 begins or ends on the DNA, so no DNA is shown, and the CDR3 is as TCRdb lists it. V gene TRBV6-5 combines with J gene TRBJ2-7; TRBD2, as called in the table, went unchecked against the DNA. The length of the CDR3 is 13 amino acids, counting both ends. Looked up from germline, CDR1 is MNHEY and CDR2 is SVGAGI. The CDR3 reads CASSSSDFYEQYF.

This clone was observed many times. The chain employs TRBV6-6 and TRBJ2-7; the D gene is possibly TRBD2 (7 bases). Germline-derived CDR1 and CDR2 are MNHNY and SVGAGI (reference sequence). V lost 10 bases, J lost 2 bases, and 18 bases lay in between. CDR3 length equals 14 residues. CDR3 amino acids: CATISGEGTYEQYF. DNA for the CDR3: TGTGCCACTATTTCAGGGGAGGGGACCTACGAGCAGTACTTC.

CDR3 sequence reads: CSVAAGNYGYTF. The CDR3 bases are TGCAGCGTTGCGGCAGGGAACTATGGCTACACCTTC. The chain employs TRBV29-1 and TRBJ1-2, with D tentatively TRBD1 (5 bases). This CDR3 comprises 12 residues. Per germline, CDR1 SQVTM and CDR2 ANQGSEA. The V end was cut by 4 bases, the J end by 2 bases, with 8 bases between.

The rearrangement links TRBV28 to TRBJ2-1, with D perhaps matching TRBD2 (7 bases). V lost 10 bases and J 1 base, leaving 17 bases between the germline ends. CDR3 length: 15 residues. Germline loops: CDR1 MDHEN, CDR2 SYDVKM. In DNA, the CDR3 is TGTGCCACCACCTTTGGGGGGGCATCCTACAATGAGCAGTTCTTC. Translation gives CATTFGGASYNEQFF.

This clone was counted only a few times. The chain has TRBV2 and TRBJ1-5; the match to TRBD1 covers 7 bases. The length of the CDR3 is 15 residues. The V and J ends lost 6 bases and 6 bases, in that order; junction bases with no gene match: 11. CDR1 is SNHLY, CDR2 FYNNEI, per germline. The CDR3 region is CASRIGEGASQPQHF. The CDR3 bases are TGTGCCAGCAGGATCGGAGAGGGGGCCAGTCAGCCCCAGCATTTT.

The rearrangement uses TRBV10-2 and TRBJ2-3, with TRBD2 identical over 9 bases. This CDR3 has 17 amino acids. Germline V gene lookup returns CDR1 WSHSY and CDR2 SAAADI. The trim removed 10 bases at V and 0 bases at J, leaving 14 bases unmatched. The CDR3 nucleotides read TGCGCCACCTCGGGCTTTGCGGGAGGGTCTAGCACAGATACGCAGTATTTT. Translation gives CATSGFAGGSSTDTQYF.

The sample holds a few counts of this clone. The chain carries TRBV5-1 and TRBJ2-5; 7 bases agree with TRBD1. Germline CDR1 and CDR2: SGHRS and YFSETQ. CDR3 length: 14 residues. V lost 7 bases, J lost 3 bases, and 9 bases stayed unmatched. DNA for the CDR3: TGCGCCAGCTCATTAGGGACAGCTGAAGAGACCCAGTACTTC. Protein product: CASSLGTAEETQYF.

V gene TRBV3-1 (or the pseudogene TRBV3-2) combines with J gene TRBJ2-1, with 7 nucleotides matching TRBD2. Germline V lookup: CDR1 LGHDT, CDR2 YNNKEL (reference sequence). There are 15 residues in the CDR3. The trim removed 6 bases at V and 0 bases at J, leaving 5 bases unmatched. The CDR3 DNA follows: TGTGCCAGCAGGAGCGGGATGAGCTCCTACAATGAGCAGTTCTTC. It encodes CASRSGMSSYNEQFF.

J is TRBJ1-4 and V is TRBV5-4; tentatively, D is TRBD1 (5 bases). Germline V gene lookup returns CDR1 SGHNT and CDR2 YYREEE (reference sequence). The ends were cut back, 0 bases at V and 10 bases at J, with 16 bases in the middle. This CDR3 is 15 amino acids long. This CDR3 is CASSLEGTGRGKLFF. As DNA, the CDR3 is TGTGCCAGCAGCTTGGAGGGTACGGGGCGAGGAAAACTGTTTTTT.

The chain combines TRBV5-6 with TRBJ2-7; 7 bases align to TRBD1. The V gene's germline CDR1 is SGHDT and CDR2 YYEEEE. V gave up 4 bases and J gave up 2 bases; unmatched junction bases: 6. The CDR3 is 14 amino acids. This chain's CDR3 is CASSRRDSTYEQYF. In DNA form, the CDR3 reads TGTGCCAGCAGCAGACGGGACAGCACCTACGAGCAGTACTTC.

The chain joins TRBV29-1 to TRBJ1-1; D remains ambiguous. The CDR3 length is 11 residues. The V end was cut by 4 bases, the J end by 3 bases, with 6 bases between. Germline V CDR1 and CDR2: SQVTM, ANQGSEA. The CDR3: CSVVEDTEAFF. The CDR3 nucleotides are TGCAGCGTTGTAGAGGACACTGAAGCTTTCTTT.

This clone was observed at least ten times. The V and J genes are TRBV25-1 and TRBJ2-7; TRBD1 is a possible D gene (5 bases). The CDR3 contains 14 residues. CDR1 MGHDK and CDR2 SYGVNS come from the germline V gene. The V gene lost 4 bases and the J gene lost 0 bases, with 10 bases spanning the gap. CDR3 DNA sequence: TGTGCCAGCAGTGTTACAGGTAACTCCTACGAGCAGTACTTC. Translation: CASSVTGNSYEQYF.

Regarding this clone: A read error may account for a junction end that differs from germline. The chain uses TRBV9 and TRBJ2-7; D perhaps matches TRBD1 (6 bases). The CDR3 has 14 residues. Per germline, CDR1 SGDLS and CDR2 YYNGEE. CDR3 coding DNA: TGTGCTAGCAGCGCACCGATTGAGGGGGACGAGCAGTACTTC. Translation: CASSAPIEGDEQYF.

This clone has only one observation. The chain has TRBV28 and TRBJ2-5, with TRBD1 as a possible D gene (6 bases). This CDR3 contains 14 residues. Germline assignment: CDR1 MDHEN and CDR2 SYDVKM. V shed 2 bases and J shed 7 bases, with 14 bases lying between them. The CDR3 DNA reads as TGTGCCAGCAGTTTAGGCGCTAGACAGGCGACCCAGTACTTC. Translated: CASSLGARQATQYF.

The chain couples TRBV3-1 (or the pseudogene TRBV3-2) to TRBJ2-7; 11 nucleotides match TRBD1. The V gene end was trimmed by 6 bases and the J gene end by 6 bases; junction bases not matched to a gene: 7. The CDR3 contains 14 residues. Germline loops: CDR1 LGHDT, CDR2 YNNKEL (reference sequence). CDR3 amino acids: CASRLRTGGSEQYF. CDR3 sequence (DNA): TGTGCCAGCAGACTGAGGACAGGGGGCTCCGAGCAGTACTTC.

This clone is labeled as medium-sized. The chain combines TRBV10-3 with TRBJ2-1, with D possibly matching TRBD1 (6 bases). Germline V gene sequence: CDR1 ENHRY, CDR2 SYGVKD. The CDR3 runs 15 residues. V lost 1 base, J lost 2 bases, and 9 bases lay in between. CDR3 DNA sequence: TGTGCCATCAGTGAGTTAGAGGGGGCCTACAATGAGCAGTTCTTC. Protein sequence: CAISELEGAYNEQFF.